There are a few counts of the clone carrying this TCR beta chain. What it binds is not known. Unique molecular identifiers featured in each of the TCR beta cDNA libraries. MiXCR, run by TCRdb on the PCR reads, gives a single entry per CDR3 protein. The data contain roughly 570,000 distinct CDR3 sequences, around a third of them singletons. This entry is derived from a study of post-analysis software for immune sequencing data. Study summary: Several disease courses (relapsing-remitting, secondary progressive and progressive-relapsing) of multiple sclerosis were included. Study observations and caveats: Among several TRBV segments more frequent in patients than controls were TRBV5-6, TRBV5-1 and TRBV20-1. Patients with multiple sclerosis recorded significantly lower normalized Chao1 diversity than controls, the study found. By F measure, samples from a shared preparation batch strongly co-clustered.

Germline V gene lookup returns CDR1 SGDLS and CDR2 YYNGEE. V gave up 1 base and J gave up 6 bases, with 8 bases separating them. This CDR3 comprises 14 residues. This sequence was found in a girl aged 2 to 17 with multiple sclerosis. This rearrangement joins TRBV9 to TRBJ1-6; no clear D gene. The sequencing input was blood. CDR3 nucleotides: TGTGCCAGCAGCGTAAGACACGTTAATTCACCCCTCCACTTT. It specifies CASSVRHVNSPLHF.